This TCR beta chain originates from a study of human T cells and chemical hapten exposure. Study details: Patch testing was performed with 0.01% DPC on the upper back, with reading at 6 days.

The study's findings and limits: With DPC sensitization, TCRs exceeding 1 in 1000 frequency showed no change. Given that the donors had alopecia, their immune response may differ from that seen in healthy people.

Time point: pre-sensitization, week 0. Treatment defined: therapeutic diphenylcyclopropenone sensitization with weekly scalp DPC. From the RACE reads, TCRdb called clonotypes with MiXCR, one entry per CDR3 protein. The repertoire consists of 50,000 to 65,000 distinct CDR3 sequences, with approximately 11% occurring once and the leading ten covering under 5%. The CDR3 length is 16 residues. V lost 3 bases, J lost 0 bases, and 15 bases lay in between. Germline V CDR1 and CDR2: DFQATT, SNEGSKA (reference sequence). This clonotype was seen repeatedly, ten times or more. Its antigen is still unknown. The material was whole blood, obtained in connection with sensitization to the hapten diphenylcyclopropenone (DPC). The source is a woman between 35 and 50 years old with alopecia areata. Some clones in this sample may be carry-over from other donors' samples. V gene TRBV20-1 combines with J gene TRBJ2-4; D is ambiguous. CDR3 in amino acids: CSAREAYLLAKNIQYF. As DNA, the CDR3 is TGCAGTGCTAGGGAAGCTTACCTCCTAGCCAAAAACATTCAGTACTTC.